This T cell receptor (beta chain) was found in a study of breast tumors, draining lymph nodes, adjacent tissues. CDR1 is SGHTA and CDR2 is FQGNSA in the germline V gene. This CDR3 spans 15 amino acids. The trim removed 4 bases at V and 5 bases at J, leaving 11 bases unmatched. This clonotype was observed at least ten times. Its antigen is undetermined. TCRdb passed the multiplex PCR reads through MiXCR, listing each CDR3 protein once. The sample consists of roughly 86,000 distinct CDR3 sequences, roughly 20% of them appearing once. The lymph nodes were axillary draining lymph nodes from breast cancer patients. Study-wide results and caveats: Luminal-like breast cancer showed significantly higher tumor–nontumor repertoire similarity than basal-like. Most tumor T cells seemingly derive from lymph node, then expand in tumor. The lymph node origin of tumor T cells was framed as consistent with a hypothesis, not demonstrated. Tumor repertoires ranked between lymph nodes and nontumor tissue in diversity, with V and J gene preferences.

The sequence was collected from a female donor with breast cancer. Some clones in this sample may be carry-over from other donors' samples. The rearrangement uses TRBV7-2 and TRBJ2-7; TRBD2 matches 7 bases. Sequencing input: axillary lymph node tissue. The CDR3 nucleotides are TGTGCCAGCAGCTGGGAGGTGGGAGGGAGCCACGAGCAGTACTTC. This gives the protein CASSWEVGGSHEQYF.